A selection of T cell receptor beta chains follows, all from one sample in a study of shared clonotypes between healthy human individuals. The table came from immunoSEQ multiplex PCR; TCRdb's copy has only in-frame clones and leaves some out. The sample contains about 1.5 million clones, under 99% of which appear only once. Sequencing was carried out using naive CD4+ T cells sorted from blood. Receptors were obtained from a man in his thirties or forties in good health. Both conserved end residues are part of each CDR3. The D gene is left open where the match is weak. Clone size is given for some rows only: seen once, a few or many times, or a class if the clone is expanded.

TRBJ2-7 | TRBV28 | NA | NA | CASSPVSSYEQYF
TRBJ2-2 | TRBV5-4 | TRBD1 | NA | CASSLPGQGRTGELFF
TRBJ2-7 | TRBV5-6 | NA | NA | CASSLAYNRRNEQYF
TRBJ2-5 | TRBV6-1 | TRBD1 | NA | CASTTGVQETQYF
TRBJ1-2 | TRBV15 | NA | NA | CATSPRYVDGYTF
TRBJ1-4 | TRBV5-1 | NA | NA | CASSLDKRATNEKLFF
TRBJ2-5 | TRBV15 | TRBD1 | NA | CATDQGQGQETQYF
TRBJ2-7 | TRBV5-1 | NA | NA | CASSLVAEEQYF
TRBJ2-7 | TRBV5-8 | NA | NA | CASSRTGSYEQYF
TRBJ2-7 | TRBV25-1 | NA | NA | CASSEFRSSYEQYF
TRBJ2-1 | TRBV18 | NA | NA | CASSPPSRRDNEQFF
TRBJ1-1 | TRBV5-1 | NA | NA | CASSSSRSAEAFF
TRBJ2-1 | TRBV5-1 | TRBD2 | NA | CASSTVAGAYNEQFF
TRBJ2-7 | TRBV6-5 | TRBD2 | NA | CASSYSLAGTYEQYF
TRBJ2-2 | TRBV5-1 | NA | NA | CASSLVLAGELFF
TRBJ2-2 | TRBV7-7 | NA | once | CASSLDRSGELFF
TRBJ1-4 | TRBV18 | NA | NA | CASSPRQLNEKLFF
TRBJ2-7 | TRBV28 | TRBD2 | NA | CASSYNPRRREASYEQYF
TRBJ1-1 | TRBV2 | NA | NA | CASSYQGPNTEAFF
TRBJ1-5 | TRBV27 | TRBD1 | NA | CASSFLATGPSQPQHF
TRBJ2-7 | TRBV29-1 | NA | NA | CSVATGENYEQYF
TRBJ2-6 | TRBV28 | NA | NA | CASSFGGVSSGANVLTF
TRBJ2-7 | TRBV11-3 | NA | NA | CASSLGGAVNEQYF
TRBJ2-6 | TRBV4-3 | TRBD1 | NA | CASSRGDRTFSGANVLTF
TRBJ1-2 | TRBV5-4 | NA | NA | CASSIFTGGYTF
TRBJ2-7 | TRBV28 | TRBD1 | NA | CASSLLDRGYEQYF
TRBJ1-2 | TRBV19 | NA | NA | CASRDRNYGYTF
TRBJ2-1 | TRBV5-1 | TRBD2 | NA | CASSRTSGSSYNEQFF
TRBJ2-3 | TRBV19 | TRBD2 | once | CASSTGTSGTDTQYF
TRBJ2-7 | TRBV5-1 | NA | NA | CASSFGPLEEQYF
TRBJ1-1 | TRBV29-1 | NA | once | CSVLLLANTEAFF
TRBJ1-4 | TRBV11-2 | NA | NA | CASSLKSGWDEKLFF
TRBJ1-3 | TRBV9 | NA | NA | CASSVAGDFQGNTIYF
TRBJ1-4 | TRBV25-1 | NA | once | CASFRNEKLFF
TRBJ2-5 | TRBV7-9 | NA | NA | CASSFGIREQETQYF
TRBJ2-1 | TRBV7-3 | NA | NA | CASSLVGDSYNEQFF
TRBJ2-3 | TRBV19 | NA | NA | CASSIDSTSTDTQYF
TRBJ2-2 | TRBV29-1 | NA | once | CSVEDWGPPGFNTGELFF
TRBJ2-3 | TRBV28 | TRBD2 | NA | CASETSGRASVPDTQYF
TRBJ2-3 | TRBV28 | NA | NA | CASSRAGGSTDTQYF
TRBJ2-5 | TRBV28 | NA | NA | CASTSAETQYF